This T cell receptor (beta chain) was retrieved from a study of T cells in Graves' hyperthyroidism and ophthalmopathy. Study in general: It was at initial diagnosis, before any treatment, that peripheral blood was collected.

The germline gives CDR1 SNHLY, CDR2 FYNNEI. This CDR3 region has 14 residues. Deletions cut 10 bases from V and 3 bases from J, with 13 bases between. Amplified TCR beta CDR3 regions derived from RNA transcripts. The primer set for the first-round RT-PCR of the TCR CDR3 was HTBI. In TCRdb, the multiplex PCR reads were re-called with MiXCR into one record per CDR3 protein. The sample carries around 500,000 distinct CDR3 sequences, approximately 14% recorded once. Findings and limits, study-wide: Ophthalmopathy stood apart from stable hyperthyroidism in a 13 V-J model.

This clonotype was observed many times. The antigen is not known. Patients aged 18 to 65 had newly diagnosed hyperthyroidism lasting under 2 months. The receptor was isolated from a woman aged 40 to 50 with Graves' hyperthyroidism. The V gene is TRBV2, the J gene TRBJ1-6, with unresolved D. The sample comprised blood. The DNA of the CDR3 is TGTGCCACCCATCAATCGAGCTATAATTCACCCCTCCACTTT. It is translated as CATHQSSYNSPLHF.